The 4 T cell receptor beta chains below come from one sample, sequenced in a study of CD8 T cells in ankylosing spondylitis. Study-level findings and limits: Ankylosing spondylitis blood appeared to be characterized by a TCR beta motif of several highly homologous variants.

One entry per CDR3 protein, called by TCRdb with MiXCR from the 5' RACE reads. The sample consists of fewer than 400,000 distinct CDR3 sequences, about a fifth of them appearing once. Antigens for these TCRs are unknown. Sequencing was done on a sample of blood, either unsorted or a sorted T cell fraction (not recorded which). Receptors were obtained from a male donor with ankylosing spondylitis.

The chain uses TRBV12-3 or TRBV12-4 and TRBJ2-5; the D gene is possibly TRBD1 (5 bases). V was clipped by 2 bases and J by 5 bases, with 12 bases between them. This CDR3 contains 14 residues. The CDR3: CASSLLAGLETQYF. In DNA, the CDR3 is TGTGCCAGCAGTTTACTCGCAGGGCTGGAGACCCAGTACTTC.

This clonotype was seen a few times. For the CDR3, the DNA is TGCAGCGTTGAAGATTCAGGAGGCCCACCGAACACTGAAGCTTTCTTT. This sequence encodes CSVEDSGGPPNTEAFF. The genes are TRBV29-1 and TRBJ1-1; no definite D call. Trimming cost V 0 bases and J 1 base, with 15 bases left between them. The CDR3 length is 16 residues. Germline V gene lookup returns CDR1 SQVTM and CDR2 ANQGSEA.

The chain employs TRBV6-5 and TRBJ2-2; D remains ambiguous. This CDR3 is built from 15 residues. Deletions cut 2 bases from V and 1 base from J, with 8 bases between. The germline CDR1 and CDR2 sequences are MNHEY and SVGAGI. This CDR3 reads CASSYPLGNTGELFF. The CDR3 DNA sequence: TGTGCCAGCAGTTACCCCCTCGGGAACACCGGGGAGCTGTTTTTT.

This clonotype appeared once. The rearrangement links TRBV30 to TRBJ1-1; possibly TRBD1 for D (6 bases). V lost 7 bases and J lost 5, with 14 bases in between. Germline V gene data show CDR1 as GTSNPN and CDR2 as SVGIG (reference sequence). The CDR3 extends over 12 amino acids. The chain's CDR3 is CASNRVGTEAFF. The CDR3 DNA reads as TGTGCCTCAAACAGGGTAGGGACTGAAGCTTTCTTT.